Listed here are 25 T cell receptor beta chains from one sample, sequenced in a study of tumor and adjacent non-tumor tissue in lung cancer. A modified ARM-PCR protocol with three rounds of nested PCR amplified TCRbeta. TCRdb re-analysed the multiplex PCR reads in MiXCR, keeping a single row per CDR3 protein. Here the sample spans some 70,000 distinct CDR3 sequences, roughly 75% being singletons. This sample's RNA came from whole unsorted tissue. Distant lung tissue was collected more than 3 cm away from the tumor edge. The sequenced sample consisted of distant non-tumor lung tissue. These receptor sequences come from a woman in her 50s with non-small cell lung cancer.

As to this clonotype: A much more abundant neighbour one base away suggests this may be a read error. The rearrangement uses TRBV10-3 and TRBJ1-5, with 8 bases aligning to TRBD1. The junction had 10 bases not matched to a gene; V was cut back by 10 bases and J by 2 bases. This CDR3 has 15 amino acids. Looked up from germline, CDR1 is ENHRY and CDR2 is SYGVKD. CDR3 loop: CATVDREYRNQPQHF. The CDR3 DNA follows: TGTGCCACCGTGGACAGGGAATATCGCAATCAGCCCCAGCATTTT.

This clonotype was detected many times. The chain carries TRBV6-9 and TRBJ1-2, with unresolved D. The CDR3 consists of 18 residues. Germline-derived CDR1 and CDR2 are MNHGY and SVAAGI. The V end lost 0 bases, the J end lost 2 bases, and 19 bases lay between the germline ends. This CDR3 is CASSYSPELGSSNYGYTF. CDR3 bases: TGTGCCAGCAGTTATTCCCCAGAACTGGGGAGCTCGAACTATGGCTACACCTTC.

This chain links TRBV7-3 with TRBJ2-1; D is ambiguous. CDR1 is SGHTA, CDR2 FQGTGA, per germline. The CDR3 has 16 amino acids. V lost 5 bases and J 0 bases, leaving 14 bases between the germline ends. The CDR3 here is CASSVHPSSSYNEQFF. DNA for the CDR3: TGTGCCAGCAGCGTACACCCTTCGAGCTCCTACAATGAGCAGTTCTTC.

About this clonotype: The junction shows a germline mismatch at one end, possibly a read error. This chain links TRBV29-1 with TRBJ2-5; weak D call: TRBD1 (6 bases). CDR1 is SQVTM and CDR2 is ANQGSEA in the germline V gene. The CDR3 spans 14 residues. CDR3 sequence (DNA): TGTAGCGCTGTGCCCGGGACAACAAAAGAGACCCAGTACTTC. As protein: CSAVPGTTKETQYF.

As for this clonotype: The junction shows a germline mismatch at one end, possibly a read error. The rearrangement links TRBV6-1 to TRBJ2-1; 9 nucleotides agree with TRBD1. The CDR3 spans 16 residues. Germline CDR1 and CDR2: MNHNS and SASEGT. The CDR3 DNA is TGTGCCAGTAGTGCATCCGGGACAGGGATACACAATGAGCAGTTCTTC. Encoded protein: CASSASGTGIHNEQFF.

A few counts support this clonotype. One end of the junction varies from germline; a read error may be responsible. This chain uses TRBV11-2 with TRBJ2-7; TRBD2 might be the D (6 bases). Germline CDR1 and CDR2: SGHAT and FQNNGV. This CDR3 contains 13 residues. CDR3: CARSLAAGYEHNF. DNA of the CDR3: TGTGCCAGAAGCTTAGCGGCTGGGTACGAGCACAACTTC.

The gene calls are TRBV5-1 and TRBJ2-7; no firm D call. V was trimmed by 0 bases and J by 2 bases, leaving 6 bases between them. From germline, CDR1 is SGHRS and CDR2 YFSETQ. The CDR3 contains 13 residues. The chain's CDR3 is CASSLEATYEQYF. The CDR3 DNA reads TGCGCCAGCAGCTTGGAGGCAACCTACGAGCAGTACTTC.

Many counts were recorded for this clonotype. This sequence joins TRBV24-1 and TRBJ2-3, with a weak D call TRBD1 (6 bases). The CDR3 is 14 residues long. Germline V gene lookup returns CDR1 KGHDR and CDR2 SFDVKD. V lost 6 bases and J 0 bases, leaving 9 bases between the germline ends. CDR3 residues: CATSSGVSTDTQYF. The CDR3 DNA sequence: TGTGCCACCAGTTCAGGGGTTAGCACAGATACGCAGTATTTT.

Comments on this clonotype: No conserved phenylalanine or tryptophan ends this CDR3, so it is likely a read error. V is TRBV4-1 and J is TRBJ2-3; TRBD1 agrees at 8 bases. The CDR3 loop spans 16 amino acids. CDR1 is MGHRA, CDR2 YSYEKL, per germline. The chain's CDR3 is CAGSQDGTGWADMQYI. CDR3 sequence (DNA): TGCGCCGGCAGCCAAGACGGGACAGGCTGGGCAGATATGCAGTATATT.

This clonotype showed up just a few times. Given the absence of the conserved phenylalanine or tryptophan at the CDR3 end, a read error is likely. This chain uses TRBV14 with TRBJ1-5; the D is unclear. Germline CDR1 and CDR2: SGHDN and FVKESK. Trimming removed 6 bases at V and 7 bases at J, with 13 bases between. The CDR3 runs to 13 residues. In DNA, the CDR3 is TGTGCCAGCAGTCAAACCGAATCGCAGCCCCAGCATCTT. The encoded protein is CASSQTESQPQHL.

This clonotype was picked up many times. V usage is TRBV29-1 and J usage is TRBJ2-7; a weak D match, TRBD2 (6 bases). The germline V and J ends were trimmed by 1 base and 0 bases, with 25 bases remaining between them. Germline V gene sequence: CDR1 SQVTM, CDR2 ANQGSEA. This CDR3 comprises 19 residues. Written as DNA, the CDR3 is TGCAGCGTTGAAGGCCGATCCCTAGCTCTGGGGGGAAACTCCTACGAGCAGTACTTC. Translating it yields CSVEGRSLALGGNSYEQYF.

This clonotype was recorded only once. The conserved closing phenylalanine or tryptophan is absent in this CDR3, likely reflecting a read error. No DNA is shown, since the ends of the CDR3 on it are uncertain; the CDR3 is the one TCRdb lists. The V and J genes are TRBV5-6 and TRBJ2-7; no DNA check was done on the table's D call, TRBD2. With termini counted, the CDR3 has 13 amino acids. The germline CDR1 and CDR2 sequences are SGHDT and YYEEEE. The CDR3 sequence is CASSPAGVGEQYC.

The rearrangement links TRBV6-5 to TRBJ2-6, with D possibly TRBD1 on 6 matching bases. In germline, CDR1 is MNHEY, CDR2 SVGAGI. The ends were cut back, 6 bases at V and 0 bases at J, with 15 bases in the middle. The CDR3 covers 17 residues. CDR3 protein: CASRNWTVSSGANVLTF. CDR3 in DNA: TGTGCCAGCAGGAATTGGACAGTGAGCTCTGGGGCCAACGTCCTGACTTTC.

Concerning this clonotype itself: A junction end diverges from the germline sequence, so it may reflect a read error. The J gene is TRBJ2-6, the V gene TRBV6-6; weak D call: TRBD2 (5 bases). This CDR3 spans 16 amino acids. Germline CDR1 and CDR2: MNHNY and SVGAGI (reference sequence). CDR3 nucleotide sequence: TGTGTCAGCACCAAGGAGGCATACTCTGGGACCAACGTCCTGACTTTC. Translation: CVSTKEAYSGTNVLTF.

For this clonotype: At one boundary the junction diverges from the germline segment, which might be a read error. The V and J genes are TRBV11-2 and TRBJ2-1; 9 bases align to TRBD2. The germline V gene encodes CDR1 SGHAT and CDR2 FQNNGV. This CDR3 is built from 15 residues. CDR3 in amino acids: CANSFNPSGKYERFF. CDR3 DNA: TGTGCCAACAGCTTTAATCCTAGCGGGAAGTATGAGCGATTCTTC.

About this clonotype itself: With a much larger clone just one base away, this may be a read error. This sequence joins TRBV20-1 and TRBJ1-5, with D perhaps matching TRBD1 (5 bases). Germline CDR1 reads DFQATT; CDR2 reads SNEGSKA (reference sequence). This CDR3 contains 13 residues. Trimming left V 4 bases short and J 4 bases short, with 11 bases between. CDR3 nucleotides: TGCAGTGCTATCGCTGGGGGTAATCAGCCCCAGCATTTT. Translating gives CSAIAGGNQPQHF.

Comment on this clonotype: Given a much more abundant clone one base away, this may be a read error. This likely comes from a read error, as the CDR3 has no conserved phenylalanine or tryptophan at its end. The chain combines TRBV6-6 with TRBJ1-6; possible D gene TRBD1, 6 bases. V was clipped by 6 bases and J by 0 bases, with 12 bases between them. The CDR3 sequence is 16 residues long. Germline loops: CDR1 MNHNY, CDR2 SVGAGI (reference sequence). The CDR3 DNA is TGTGCCAGCAGACCAGGGGCGAGCTCCTATAATTCACCCCTCCACCTT. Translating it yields CASRPGASSYNSPLHL.

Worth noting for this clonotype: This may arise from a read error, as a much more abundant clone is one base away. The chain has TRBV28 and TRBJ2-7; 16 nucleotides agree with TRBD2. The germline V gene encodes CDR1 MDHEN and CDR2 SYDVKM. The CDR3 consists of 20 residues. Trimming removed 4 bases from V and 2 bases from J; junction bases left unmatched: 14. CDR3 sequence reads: CASSSRTSGLAGGRPYEQYF. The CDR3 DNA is TGTGCCAGCAGTTCTCGTACCTCGGGACTAGCGGGAGGGCGCCCCTACGAGCAGTACTTC.

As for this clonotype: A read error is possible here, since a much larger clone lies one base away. The CDR3 bases are TGTGCCAGCAGTTACGCGACAGGGAACTATGGCTACACCTTC. It encodes CASSYATGNYGYTF. The chain is built from TRBV6-2 or TRBV6-3 and TRBJ1-2; 7 bases fit TRBD1. This CDR3 comprises 14 residues. Germline V lookup: CDR1 MNHEY, CDR2 SVGEGT. Unmatched junction bases numbered 2, after V lost 2 bases and J lost 2 bases.

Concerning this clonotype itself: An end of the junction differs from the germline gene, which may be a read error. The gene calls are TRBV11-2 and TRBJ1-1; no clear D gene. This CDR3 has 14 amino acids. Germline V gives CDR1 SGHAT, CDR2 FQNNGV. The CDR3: CASSFGSKGTDAFF. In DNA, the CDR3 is TGTGCCAGCAGTTTCGGAAGTAAGGGCACTGATGCTTTCTTT.

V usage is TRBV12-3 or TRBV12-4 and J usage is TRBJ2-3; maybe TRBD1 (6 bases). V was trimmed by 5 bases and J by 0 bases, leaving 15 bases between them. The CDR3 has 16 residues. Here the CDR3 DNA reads TGTGCCAGCAGTGTACCTCGCAGGGGAAGCACAGATACGCAGTATTTT. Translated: CASSVPRRGSTDTQYF.

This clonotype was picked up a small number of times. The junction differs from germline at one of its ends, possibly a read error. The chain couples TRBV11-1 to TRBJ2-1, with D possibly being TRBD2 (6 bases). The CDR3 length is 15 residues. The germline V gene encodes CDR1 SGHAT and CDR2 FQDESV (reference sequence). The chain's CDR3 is CTSSLGTPGVNEQFF. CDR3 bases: TGTACCAGCAGTTTAGGGACTCCCGGAGTTAATGAGCAGTTCTTC.

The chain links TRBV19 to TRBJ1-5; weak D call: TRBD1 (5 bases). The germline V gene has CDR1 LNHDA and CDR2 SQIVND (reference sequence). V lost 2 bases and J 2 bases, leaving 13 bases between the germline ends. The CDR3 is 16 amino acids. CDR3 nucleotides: TGTGCCAGTAGTATAAATCCAGCAGGGCGCAATCAGCCCCAGCATTTT. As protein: CASSINPAGRNQPQHF.

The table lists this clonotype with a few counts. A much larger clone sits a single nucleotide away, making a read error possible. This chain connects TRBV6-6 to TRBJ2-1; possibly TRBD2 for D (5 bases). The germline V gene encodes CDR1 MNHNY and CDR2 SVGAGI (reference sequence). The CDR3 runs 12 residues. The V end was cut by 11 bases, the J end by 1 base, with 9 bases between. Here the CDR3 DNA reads TGTGCCTTAGCGCCTTCCTACAATGAGCAGTTCTTC. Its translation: CALAPSYNEQFF.

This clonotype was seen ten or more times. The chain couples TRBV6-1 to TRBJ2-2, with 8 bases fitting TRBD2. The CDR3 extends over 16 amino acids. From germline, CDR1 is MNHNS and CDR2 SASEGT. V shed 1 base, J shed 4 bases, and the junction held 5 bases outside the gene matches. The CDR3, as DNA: TGTGCCAGCAGTGAAGAACTAGCGGTCCTCACCGGGGAGCTGTTTTTT. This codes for CASSEELAVLTGELFF.